What follows are 13 T cell receptor beta chains derived from one specimen sequenced in a study of cytomegalovirus exposure and HLA in healthy donors. PCR employed 60 Vbeta and 13 Jbeta primers. Sequencing used immunoSEQ multiplex PCR; TCRdb keeps in-frame clones, though not all of them. The data contain roughly 180,000 clones, around four fifths of them singletons. Sample: PBMCs. These receptors came from a man aged 18-30 years in good health and CMV-seronegative.

The CDR3 spells CASSLDLSWEEGTEAFF. The DNA of the CDR3 is TGTGCCAGCAGCTTGGATCTTTCTTGGGAAGAGGGCACTGAAGCTTTCTTT. The chain links TRBV5-6 to TRBJ1-1, with D hard to call. The CDR3 runs to 17 residues. The ends were cut back, 0 bases at V and 4 bases at J, with 19 bases in the middle. Per the germline V gene, CDR1 is SGHDT and CDR2 is YYEEEE. The full variable domain, completed using reference TRBV5-6 and TRBJ1-1, is DAGVTQSPTHLIKTRGQQVTLRCSPKSGHDTVSWYQQALGQGPQFIFQYYEEEERQRGNFPDRFSGHQFPNYSSELNVNALLLGDSALYLCASSLDLSWEEGTEAFFGQGTRLTVV.

On this clone itself: The junction shows a germline mismatch at one end, possibly a read error. V gene TRBV27 combines with J gene TRBJ1-6; D is unresolved. Germline CDR1 is MNHEY and CDR2 is SMNVEV (reference sequence). The CDR3 runs to 15 residues. In nucleotides, the CDR3 is TGTGCCAGCAGCCCTCCGACATCAGCCTTTTCACCCCCCCACTTT. Protein: CASSPPTSAFSPPHF.

The chain joins TRBV15 to TRBJ1-2, with D hard to call. V shed 1 base and J shed 5 bases, with 8 bases lying between them. The CDR3 spans 13 residues. In germline, CDR1 is LNHNV, CDR2 YYDKDF (reference sequence). As DNA, the CDR3 is TGTGCCACCAGCAGAGCGGCGGAATATGGCTACACCTTC. It encodes CATSRAAEYGYTF.

This sequence joins TRBV11-2 and TRBJ2-1, with D unresolved. The ends were cut back, 4 bases at V and 5 bases at J, with 15 bases in the middle. Per the germline V gene, CDR1 is SGHAT and CDR2 is FQNNGV. The CDR3 has 15 residues. The CDR3 is CASSSSGLVDNEQFF. CDR3 bases: TGTGCCAGCAGCTCCTCCGGGTTAGTGGACAATGAGCAGTTCTTC.

This clone has a handful of counts. CDR3 loop: CASSEGSSGGQYF. CDR3 nucleotides: TGTGCCAGCAGTGAAGGGTCTAGCGGGGGGCAGTACTTC. V gene TRBV6-5 combines with J gene TRBJ2-7; the match to TRBD2 covers 10 bases. The CDR3 spans 13 residues. The V and J ends lost 5 bases and 9 bases, in that order; junction bases with no gene match: 7. Per germline, CDR1 MNHEY and CDR2 SVGAGI.

The V gene is TRBV18, the J gene TRBJ2-5; 8 bases map to TRBD2. Unmatched junction bases numbered 8, after V lost 6 bases and J lost 5 bases. This CDR3 is built from 14 residues. Germline assignment: CDR1 KGHSH and CDR2 LQKENI. The CDR3 DNA follows: TGTGCCAGCTCCCTCGCGGGAGGTCAGGAGACCCAGTACTTC. This gives the protein CASSLAGGQETQYF.

The chain employs TRBV7-9 and TRBJ2-3; D remains ambiguous. V gave up 5 bases and J gave up 6 bases, with 6 bases separating them. Germline V gene sequence: CDR1 SEHNR, CDR2 FQNEAQ (reference sequence). The CDR3 covers 11 residues. CDR3 amino acids: CASSPFDTQYF. In nucleotides, the CDR3 is TGTGCCAGCAGCCCCTTCGATACGCAGTATTTT.

This chain connects TRBV6-6 to TRBJ2-3; TRBD1 matches 8 bases. After removal of 8 bases from V and 5 bases from J, the junction contained 12 bases not matched to a gene. CDR3 length equals 15 residues. Germline V lookup: CDR1 MNHNY, CDR2 SVGAGI (reference sequence). The CDR3 sequence: CASYRGEPGRDTQYF. The CDR3 DNA sequence: TGTGCCAGCTACAGGGGGGAGCCCGGTAGAGATACGCAGTATTTT.

The chain employs TRBV4-1 and TRBJ1-5, with D perhaps matching TRBD1 (5 bases). The CDR3 runs 14 residues. Trimming took off 2 bases at V and 7 bases at J, with 12 bases between the two ends. Per germline, CDR1 MGHRA and CDR2 YSYEKL. CDR3 sequence reads: CASSQSQGSQPQHF. The CDR3 DNA follows: TGCGCCAGCAGCCAATCCCAGGGATCCCAGCCCCAGCATTTT.

CDR3 coding DNA: TGTGCCAGCAGTGGTACCCGGGACAGGGAAGAGGATGAAAAACTGTTTTTT. This gives the protein CASSGTRDREEDEKLFF. The chain joins TRBV2 to TRBJ1-4; 9 nucleotides line up with TRBD1. This CDR3 contains 17 residues. J was trimmed by 6 bases and V by 4 bases; bases with no gene match: 12. Germline values: CDR1 SNHLY, CDR2 FYNNEI. The complete variable domain, with remaining parts taken from reference TRBV2 and TRBJ1-4, reads EPEVTQTPSHQVTQMGQEVILRCVPISNHLYFYWYRQILGQKVEFLVSFYNNEISEKSEIFDDQFSVERPDGSNFTLKIRSTKLEDSAMYFCASSGTRDREEDEKLFFGSGTQLSVL.

In DNA form, the CDR3 reads TGTGCCAGTAGTATCTATTCGCGGACAGAGCAGTTCTTC. Encoded protein: CASSIYSRTEQFF. The V and J genes are TRBV19 and TRBJ2-1, with D tentatively TRBD1 (5 bases). Trimming left V 3 bases short and J 10 bases short, with 13 bases between. The CDR3 extends over 13 amino acids. Germline CDR1 and CDR2: LNHDA and SQIVND (reference sequence).

The CDR3 loop is CASSETGLNYEQYF. In nucleotides, the CDR3 is TGTGCCAGCAGCGAGACAGGGCTGAACTACGAGCAGTACTTC. V usage is TRBV7-6 and J usage is TRBJ2-7; 7 positions match TRBD1. The length of the CDR3 is 14 residues. V gave up 5 bases and J gave up 3 bases; unmatched junction bases: 7. CDR1 SGHVS and CDR2 FNYEAQ come from the germline V gene.

The rearrangement uses TRBV5-1 and TRBJ2-3, with 8 bases aligning to TRBD2. This CDR3 comprises 16 residues. Germline V gene lookup returns CDR1 SGHRS and CDR2 YFSETQ. V lost 4 bases and J lost 0; bases outside the gene matches: 7. For the CDR3, the DNA is TGCGCCAGCAGCCCGCGGGGGGCCCCGAGCACAGATACGCAGTATTTT. Its translation is CASSPRGAPSTDTQYF. Using reference TRBV5-1 and TRBJ2-3 for the parts outside the CDR3, the full variable domain is KAGVTQTPRYLIKTRGQQVTLSCSPISGHRSVSWYQQTPGQGLQFLFEYFSETQRNKGNFPGRFSGRQFSNSRSEMNVSTLELGDSALYLCASSPRGAPSTDTQYFGPGTRLTVL.